This section outlines one T cell receptor beta chain sequence together with its context. Its antigen is as yet unknown. In eight separate reactions per sample, cDNA was generated. For each CDR3 protein, TCRdb gives one entry from its re-call of the 5' RACE reads, without DNA. In total, the table holds about 210,000 distinct CDR3 sequences. Germline-derived CDR1 and CDR2 are DFQATT and SNEGSKA (reference sequence). The CDR3 totals 15 residues. This record comes from a study of monozygotic twins with inflammatory bowel disease. Points from the study as a whole: Healthy twins shared more clonotypes with others than IBD patients, most markedly active ones. The authors note that differing immunosuppressive treatments may have added variability to patient repertoires.

The authors isolated total RNA from whole blood without sorting T cells. The TCR comes from a human donor with ulcerative colitis or Crohn's disease, or a healthy co-twin of an affected twin (not recorded which). Material for sequencing was blood. This chain uses TRBV20-1 with TRBJ2-1; TCRdb reports TRBD2, a call that lacks DNA to check it against. The CDR3: CSAAGTSGGNNEQFF.